The next 3 T cell receptor beta chains were all read from a single sample in a study of regulatory T cells in long-lasting Graves disease. Both iRepertoire HTBI primers and Arm-PCR of CDR3 regions were used to build the TCR beta libraries. TCRdb itself ran the multiplex PCR reads through MiXCR, one entry per CDR3 protein. The repertoire holds about 220,000 distinct CDR3 sequences, with 18% as singletons. Time point noted: newly diagnosed GD, antithyroid drugs for less than 3 months. Researchers made the TCR library from RNA that was extracted from PBMCs. The sample was peripheral blood mononuclear cells (PBMCs), taken at new diagnosis, from a patient treated with antithyroid drugs. The origin of the receptors is a female donor with Graves disease.

This clonotype has a count of ten or more. This chain joins TRBV29-1 and TRBJ2-1; D unresolved. The CDR3 covers 12 residues. CDR1 SQVTM and CDR2 ANQGSEA come from the germline V gene. With 4 bases removed from V and 4 bases from J, the gap between germline ends came to 8 bases. The CDR3 DNA reads TGCAGCGTTGTTGGACCTTACAATGAGCAGTTCTTC. Its translation: CSVVGPYNEQFF.

This clonotype was detected many times. The gene calls are TRBV7-2 and TRBJ2-5; possibly TRBD2 for D (6 bases). Germline V gene lookup returns CDR1 SGHTA and CDR2 FQGNSA. This CDR3 spans 14 amino acids. The ends were cut back, 0 bases at V and 4 bases at J, with 9 bases in the middle. The CDR3 loop reads CASSLAGSTETQYF. The CDR3 DNA sequence: TGTGCCAGCAGCTTAGCCGGGAGCACAGAGACCCAGTACTTC.

As concerns this clonotype: The likely explanation is a read error, given a far larger clone one base away. The rearrangement uses TRBV12-3 or TRBV12-4 and TRBJ1-1, with no clear D. The V and J ends lost 3 bases and 5 bases respectively, with 10 bases between them. This CDR3 region has 13 residues. The CDR3 DNA follows: TGTGCCAGCAGTTTTGGTCGAGGGACTGAAGCTTTCTTT. This translates into CASSFGRGTEAFF.